This T cell receptor beta chain was identified during a study of blood T cell repertoires in COVID-19. The data were produced by immunoSEQ multiplex PCR, yet TCRdb's version contains in-frame clones alone and is incomplete. The sample shows roughly 120,000 clones, over 75% of them seen only once. This CDR3 region has 16 residues. Germline CDR1 MDHEN, CDR2 SYDVKM. The V gene lost 5 bases and the J gene lost 0 bases, with 15 bases spanning the gap. Sequenced material: peripheral blood. V and J are TRBV28 and TRBJ2-3, with TRBD2 as a possible D gene (7 bases). The sequence derives from a human donor with active COVID-19. The donor label of this sample is uncertain. CDR3 nucleotides: TGTGCCAGCAGTACACCCCGGGGGGCGAGCACAGATACGCAGTATTTT. Translation: CASSTPRGASTDTQYF.